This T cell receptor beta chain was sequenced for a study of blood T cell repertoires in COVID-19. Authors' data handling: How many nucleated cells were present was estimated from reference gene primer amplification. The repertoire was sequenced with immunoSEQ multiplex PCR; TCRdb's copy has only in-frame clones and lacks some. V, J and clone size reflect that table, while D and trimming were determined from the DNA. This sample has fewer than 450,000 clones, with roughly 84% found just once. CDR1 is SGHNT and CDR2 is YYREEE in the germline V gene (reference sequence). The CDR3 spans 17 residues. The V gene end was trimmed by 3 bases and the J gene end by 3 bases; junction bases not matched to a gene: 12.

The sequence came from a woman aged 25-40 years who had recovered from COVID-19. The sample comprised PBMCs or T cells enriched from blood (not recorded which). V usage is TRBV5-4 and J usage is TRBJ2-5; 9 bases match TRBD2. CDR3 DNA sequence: TGTGCCAGCAGCTCTGGGGTAGCGGGGGACAAAAAAGAGACCCAGTACTTC. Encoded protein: CASSSGVAGDKKETQYF.